Listed here are 17 T cell receptor beta chains from one sample, sequenced in a study of blood T cell repertoires in COVID-19. Profiled with immunoSEQ multiplex PCR; TCRdb holds only in-frame clones, not every one. The sample consists of approximately 150,000 clones, about 88% of them appearing once. Sequencing was performed on peripheral blood. These receptors were taken from a human donor with acute or convalescent COVID-19. The donor label of this sample is uncertain.

In its sample, this clone was seen a few times. V gene TRBV6-5 combines with J gene TRBJ2-7, with 10 bases aligning to TRBD1. CDR1 and CDR2 (germline): MNHEY, SVGAGI. The CDR3 has 14 residues. With V trimmed by 7 bases and J by 4 bases, 7 bases remained unmatched. The CDR3 reads CASKPGQGIYEQYF. CDR3 sequence (DNA): TGTGCCAGCAAGCCGGGACAGGGGATTTACGAGCAGTACTTC.

V usage is TRBV6-2 or TRBV6-3 and J usage is TRBJ2-6; D ambiguous. The CDR3 has 15 residues. In germline, CDR1 is MNHEY, CDR2 SVGEGT. Trimming left V 3 bases short and J 0 bases short, with 6 bases between. In nucleotides, the CDR3 is TGTGCCAGCAGTTATCCGTCCTCTGGGGCCAACGTCCTGACTTTC. It yields the protein CASSYPSSGANVLTF.

As DNA, the CDR3 is TGTGCCAGCAGCCAAGATTCGAGAAATATGAACACTGAAGCTTTCTTT. Its translation is CASSQDSRNMNTEAFF. This chain uses TRBV14 with TRBJ1-1; D not certain. Germline-derived CDR1 and CDR2 are SGHDN and FVKESK. V lost 0 bases and J lost 0, with 11 bases in between. This CDR3 contains 16 residues. The variable domain in full, with the rest retrieved from reference TRBV14 and TRBJ1-1, is EAGVTQFPSHSVIEKGQTVTLRCDPISGHDNLYWYRRVMGKEIKFLLHFVKESKQDESGMPNNRFLAERTGGTYSTLKVQPAELEDSGVYFCASSQDSRNMNTEAFFGQGTRLTVV.

The chain employs TRBV10-3 and TRBJ1-2; D is possibly TRBD1 (5 bases). The CDR3 length is 14 residues. Trimming left V 4 bases short and J 4 bases short, with 13 bases between. Germline V CDR1 and CDR2: ENHRY, SYGVKD. The CDR3: CAISGPTVTYGYTF. Here the CDR3 DNA reads TGTGCCATCAGTGGGCCGACAGTGACCTATGGCTACACCTTC.

V is TRBV15 and J is TRBJ2-1; tentatively, D is TRBD2 (5 bases). The CDR3 is made up of 15 amino acids. V lost 3 bases to trimming and J lost 10 bases, with 19 bases between them. Germline CDR1 is LNHNV and CDR2 is YYDKDF (reference sequence). In DNA, the CDR3 is TGTGCCACCAGCAGCCCCCCCCCAGGAGGTGACGAGCAGTTCTTC. It encodes CATSSPPPGGDEQFF.

This chain uses TRBV7-9 with TRBJ2-3; D unclear. The CDR3 has 15 residues. Germline V lookup: CDR1 SEHNR, CDR2 FQNEAQ (reference sequence). Trimming shortened V by 1 base and J by 7 bases, and 15 bases separated the two germline ends. The CDR3 sequence: CASSLGAALRNTQYF. The DNA for the CDR3 is TGTGCCAGCAGCTTAGGCGCGGCGCTCCGAAATACGCAGTATTTT.

The chain joins TRBV6-5 to TRBJ1-2, with D perhaps TRBD1 (6 bases). This CDR3 region has 12 residues. The V gene lost 6 bases and the J gene lost 6 bases, with 11 bases spanning the gap. CDR1 is MNHEY and CDR2 is SVGAGI in the germline V gene. CDR3 DNA sequence: TGTGCCAGCAGCCACAGGGACCATGGCTACACCTTC. Encoded protein: CASSHRDHGYTF.

V gene TRBV3-1 (or the pseudogene TRBV3-2) combines with J gene TRBJ2-1; tentatively, D is TRBD1 (5 bases). Trimming took 11 bases from V and 4 from J, leaving 9 bases between them. Germline loops: CDR1 LGHDT, CDR2 YNNKEL (reference sequence). This CDR3 has 11 residues. CDR3: CASRGYNEQFF. DNA of the CDR3: TGTGCCTCAAGGGGTTACAATGAGCAGTTCTTC.

This chain joins TRBV18 and TRBJ1-6; 8 bases agree with TRBD1. CDR1 KGHSH and CDR2 LQKENI come from the germline V gene. The CDR3 totals 14 residues. V lost 2 bases to trimming and J lost 8 bases; unmatched junction nucleotides: 2. The CDR3 protein is CASSPMDRDSPLHF. As DNA, the CDR3 is TGTGCCAGCTCACCAATGGACAGGGATTCACCCCTCCACTTT.

V gene TRBV4-1 combines with J gene TRBJ2-7, with D maybe TRBD2 (5 bases). The V end lost 4 bases, the J end lost 2 bases, and 18 bases lay between the germline ends. Per the germline V gene, CDR1 is MGHRA and CDR2 is YSYEKL. The CDR3 is 16 residues long. CDR3 in DNA: TGCGCCAGCAGCCGCGATGTAACTCCGAGGGCCTACGAGCAGTACTTC. Translating it yields CASSRDVTPRAYEQYF.

V and J are TRBV30 and TRBJ1-3; 7 nucleotides agree with TRBD1. Trimming cost V 5 bases and J 2 bases; bases outside gene matches: 3. Germline CDR1 and CDR2: GTSNPN and SVGIG (reference sequence). CDR3 length equals 13 residues. This CDR3 is CAWDQGAGNTIYF. The CDR3 bases are TGTGCCTGGGATCAGGGGGCTGGAAACACCATATATTTT.

The V and J genes are TRBV20-1 and TRBJ1-2, with D possibly TRBD1 on 6 matching bases. CDR1 and CDR2 (germline): DFQATT, SNEGSKA (reference sequence). This CDR3 is built from 18 residues. V gave up 6 bases and J gave up 8 bases, with 34 bases separating them. DNA of the CDR3: TGCAGTGCAAGTTCAAACAGAATCAAACAGGGTTTGATTCGGGGCTACACCTTC. This sequence encodes CSASSNRIKQGLIRGYTF.

The genes are TRBV24-1 and TRBJ1-2; 7 bases map to TRBD1. This CDR3 spans 15 amino acids. Looked up from germline, CDR1 is KGHDR and CDR2 is SFDVKD. J was trimmed by 8 bases and V by 3 bases; bases with no gene match: 11. CDR3 protein: CATSDGAGGGYGYTF. CDR3 coding DNA: TGTGCCACCAGTGATGGTGCAGGGGGAGGATACGGCTACACCTTC.

This rearrangement joins TRBV12-5 to TRBJ2-5; 8 bases align to TRBD1. In germline, CDR1 is LGHNT, CDR2 FRNRAP. With 1 base clipped from V and 4 bases from J, the junction kept 8 bases outside the gene matches. This CDR3 is 16 amino acids long. CDR3: CASGLGGQGRGETQYF. CDR3 bases: TGTGCTAGTGGTTTGGGCGGACAGGGAAGAGGAGAGACCCAGTACTTC.

J is TRBJ1-5 and V is TRBV2; TRBD1 is a possible D gene (5 bases). Per the germline V gene, CDR1 is SNHLY and CDR2 is FYNNEI. The CDR3 covers 18 residues. The V end lost 1 base, the J end lost 5 bases, and 21 bases lay between the germline ends. The CDR3 bases are TGTGCCAGCAGTGAAGACAGTTTGGTGGCAGGGAGGGATCAGCCCCAGCATTTT. This sequence encodes CASSEDSLVAGRDQPQHF.

The gene calls are TRBV6-5 and TRBJ1-2, with unresolved D. Looked up from germline, CDR1 is MNHEY and CDR2 is SVGAGI. The CDR3 has 12 residues. With 4 bases removed from V and 5 bases from J, the gap between germline ends came to 8 bases. Here the CDR3 DNA reads TGTGCCAGCAGTTCGGGAGAATATGGCTACACCTTC. Residues: CASSSGEYGYTF.

V and J are TRBV7-2 and TRBJ1-1; TRBD1 matches 9 bases. Per germline, CDR1 SGHTA and CDR2 FQGNSA. The CDR3 is 15 amino acids. J was trimmed by 4 bases and V by 5 bases; bases with no gene match: 8. The CDR3 sequence is CASSTGQGWGTEAFF. CDR3 DNA: TGTGCCAGCAGCACGGGACAGGGTTGGGGCACTGAAGCTTTCTTT.